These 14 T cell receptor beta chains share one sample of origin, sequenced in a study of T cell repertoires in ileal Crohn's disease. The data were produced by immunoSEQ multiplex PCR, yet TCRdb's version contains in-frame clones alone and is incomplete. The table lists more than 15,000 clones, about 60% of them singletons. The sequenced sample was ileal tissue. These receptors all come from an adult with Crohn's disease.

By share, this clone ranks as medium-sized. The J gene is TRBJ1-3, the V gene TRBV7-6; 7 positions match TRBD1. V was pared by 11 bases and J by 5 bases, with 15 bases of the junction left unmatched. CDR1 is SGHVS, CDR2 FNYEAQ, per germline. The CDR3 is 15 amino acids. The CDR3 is CASSAAGGDRNTIYF. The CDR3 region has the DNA TGTGCCTCGAGTGCTGCAGGGGGAGATCGAAACACCATATATTTT.

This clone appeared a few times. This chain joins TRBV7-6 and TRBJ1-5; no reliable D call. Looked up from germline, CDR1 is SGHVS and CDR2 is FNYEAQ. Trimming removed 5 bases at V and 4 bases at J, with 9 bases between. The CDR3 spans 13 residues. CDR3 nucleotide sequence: TGTGCCAGCAGCCTGCGGGAAAATCAGCCCCAGCATTTT. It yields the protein CASSLRENQPQHF.

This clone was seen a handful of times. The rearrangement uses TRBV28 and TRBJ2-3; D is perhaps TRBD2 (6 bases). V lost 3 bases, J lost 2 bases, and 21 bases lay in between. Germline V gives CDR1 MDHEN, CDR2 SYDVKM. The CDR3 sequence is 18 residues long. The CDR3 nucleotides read TGTGCCAGCAGTTTCGACCCCGTGGCTAGCGATCCCACAGATACGCAGTATTTT. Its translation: CASSFDPVASDPTDTQYF.

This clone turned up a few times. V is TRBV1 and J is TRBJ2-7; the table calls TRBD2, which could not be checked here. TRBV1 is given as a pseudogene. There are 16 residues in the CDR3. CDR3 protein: CTSSQQAGGPHHEQYF. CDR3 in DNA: TGCACCAGCAGCCAACAAGCGGGAGGGCCTCATCACGAGCAGTACTTC.

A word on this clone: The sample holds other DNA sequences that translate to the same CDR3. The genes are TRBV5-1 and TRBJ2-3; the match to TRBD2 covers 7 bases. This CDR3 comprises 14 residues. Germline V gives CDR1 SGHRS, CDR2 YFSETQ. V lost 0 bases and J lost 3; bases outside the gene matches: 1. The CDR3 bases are TGCGCCAGCAGCTTGGAAGCGGGAACAGATACGCAGTATTTT. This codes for CASSLEAGTDTQYF.

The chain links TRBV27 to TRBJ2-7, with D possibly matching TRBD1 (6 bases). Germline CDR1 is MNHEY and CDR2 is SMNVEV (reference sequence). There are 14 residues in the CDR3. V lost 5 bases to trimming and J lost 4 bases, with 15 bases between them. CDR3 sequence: CASSAGTFLYEQYF. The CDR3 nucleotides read TGTGCCAGCAGTGCCGGGACATTTCTTTACGAGCAGTACTTC.

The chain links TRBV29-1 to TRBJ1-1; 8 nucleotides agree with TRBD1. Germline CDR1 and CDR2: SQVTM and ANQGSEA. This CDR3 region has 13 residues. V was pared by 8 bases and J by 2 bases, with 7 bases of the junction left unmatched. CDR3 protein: CSCMTGENTEAFF. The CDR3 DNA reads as TGCAGCTGTATGACAGGGGAAAACACTGAAGCTTTCTTT.

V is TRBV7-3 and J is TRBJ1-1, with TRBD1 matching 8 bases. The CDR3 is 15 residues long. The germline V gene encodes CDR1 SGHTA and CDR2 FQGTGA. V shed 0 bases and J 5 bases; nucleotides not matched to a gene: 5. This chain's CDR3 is CASSLTSTGVTEAFF. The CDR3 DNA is TGTGCCAGCAGCTTAACCTCGACAGGGGTGACTGAAGCTTTCTTT.

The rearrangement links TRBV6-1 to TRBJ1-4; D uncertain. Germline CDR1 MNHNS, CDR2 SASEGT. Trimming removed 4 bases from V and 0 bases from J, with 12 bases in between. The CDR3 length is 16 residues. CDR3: CASSAGLLTTNEKLFF. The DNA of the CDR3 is TGTGCCAGCAGTGCAGGCCTACTGACAACTAATGAAAAACTGTTTTTT.

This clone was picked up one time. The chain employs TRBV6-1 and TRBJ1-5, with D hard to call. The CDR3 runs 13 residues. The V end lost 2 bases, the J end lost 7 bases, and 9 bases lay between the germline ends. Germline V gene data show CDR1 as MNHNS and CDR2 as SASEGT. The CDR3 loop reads CASSELGRQPQHF. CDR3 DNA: TGTGCCAGCAGTGAACTTGGGCGCCAGCCCCAGCATTTT.

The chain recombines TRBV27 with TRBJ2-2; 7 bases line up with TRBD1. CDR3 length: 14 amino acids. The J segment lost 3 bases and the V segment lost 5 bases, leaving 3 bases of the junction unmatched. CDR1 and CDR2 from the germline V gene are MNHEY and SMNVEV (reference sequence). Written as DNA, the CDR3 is TGTGCCAGCAGTCAAACAGGGGACACCGGGGAGCTGTTTTTT. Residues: CASSQTGDTGELFF.

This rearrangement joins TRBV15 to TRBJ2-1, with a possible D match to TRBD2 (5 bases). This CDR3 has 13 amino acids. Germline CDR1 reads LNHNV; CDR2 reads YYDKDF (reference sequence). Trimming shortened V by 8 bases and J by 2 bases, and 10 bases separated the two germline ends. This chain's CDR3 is CATRQRTYNEQFF. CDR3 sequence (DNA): TGTGCCACCCGGCAGCGGACCTACAATGAGCAGTTCTTC.

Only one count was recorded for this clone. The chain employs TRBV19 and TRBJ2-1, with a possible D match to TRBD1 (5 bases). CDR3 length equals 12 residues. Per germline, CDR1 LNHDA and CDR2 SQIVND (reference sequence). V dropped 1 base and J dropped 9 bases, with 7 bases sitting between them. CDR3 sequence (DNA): TGTGCCAGTAGTATAGCAGGGTCTGAGCAGTTCTTC. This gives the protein CASSIAGSEQFF.

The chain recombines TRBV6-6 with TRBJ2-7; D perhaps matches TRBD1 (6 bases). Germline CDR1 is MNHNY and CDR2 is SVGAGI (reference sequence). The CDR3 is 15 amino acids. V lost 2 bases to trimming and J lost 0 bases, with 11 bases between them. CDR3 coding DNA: TGTGCCAGCAGTTACGGGGACAACGCCTCCTACGAGCAGTACTTC. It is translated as CASSYGDNASYEQYF.